A single sample is the source of the 20 T cell receptor beta chains below, sequenced in a study of identical twins. TCRdb reanalysed the 5' RACE reads using MiXCR and keeps one entry per CDR3 protein. The sample records 400,000 to 600,000 distinct CDR3 sequences, about a fifth being singletons. These data were also filed under a second study, of yellow fever vaccine responses in identical twins.

Sample: CD4+ T cells sorted from blood. Receptor source: a woman younger than 30 in good health.

This clonotype was observed many times. The V call is TRBV20-1, the J call TRBJ1-5, with D possibly being TRBD1 (5 bases). This CDR3 comprises 14 residues. V was shortened by 1 base and J by 4 bases, with 11 bases between the two germline ends. The germline V gene has CDR1 DFQATT and CDR2 SNEGSKA (reference sequence). CDR3 region: CSARVGGVNQPQHF. Written as DNA, the CDR3 is TGCAGTGCTAGAGTTGGGGGGGTAAATCAGCCCCAGCATTTT.

This clonotype was recorded a few times. The chain has TRBV14 and TRBJ1-2; D is unclear. Germline V gene lookup returns CDR1 SGHDN and CDR2 FVKESK. CDR3 length equals 17 residues. Trimming removed 0 bases from V and 4 bases from J, with 18 bases in between. The CDR3: CASSQETVVVETYGYTF. CDR3 coding DNA: TGTGCCAGCAGCCAAGAAACCGTGGTCGTCGAGACCTATGGCTACACCTTC. The full variable domain, with the rest looked up from reference TRBV14 and TRBJ1-2, is EAGVTQFPSHSVIEKGQTVTLRCDPISGHDNLYWYRRVMGKEIKFLLHFVKESKQDESGMPNNRFLAERTGGTYSTLKVQPAELEDSGVYFCASSQETVVVETYGYTFGSGTRLTVV.

This clonotype was counted only a few times. The chain carries TRBV9 and TRBJ2-2; D is possibly TRBD1 (5 bases). There are 16 residues in the CDR3. V gave up 0 bases and J gave up 4 bases, with 13 bases separating them. The germline V gene has CDR1 SGDLS and CDR2 YYNGEE. CDR3 in amino acids: CASSVVPGLRTGELFF. The CDR3 DNA is TGTGCCAGCAGCGTAGTGCCAGGGCTGCGCACCGGGGAGCTGTTTTTT.

This clonotype occurred a few times. This chain links TRBV5-1 with TRBJ1-6; D perhaps matches TRBD1 (6 bases). Trimming shortened V by 4 bases and J by 10 bases, and 15 bases separated the two germline ends. This CDR3 is built from 14 residues. In germline, CDR1 is SGHRS, CDR2 YFSETQ. Written as DNA, the CDR3 is TGCGCCAGCAGCGTGGGGGGGGCAGAGTCACCCCTCCACTTT. Translation gives CASSVGGAESPLHF.

The chain employs TRBV5-5 and TRBJ1-6, with no clear D. Germline loops: CDR1 SGHKS, CDR2 YYEKEE (reference sequence). Trimming removed 0 bases from V and 6 bases from J, with 16 bases in between. This CDR3 spans 17 amino acids. The CDR3: CASSLEAGYYSNSPLHF. DNA for the CDR3: TGTGCCAGCAGCTTGGAGGCGGGATACTACTCTAATTCACCCCTCCACTTT.

There are a few counts of this clonotype. The chain uses TRBV10-3 and TRBJ2-3, with D possibly TRBD2 on 5 matching bases. Germline V gene data show CDR1 as ENHRY and CDR2 as SYGVKD. CDR3 length equals 14 residues. Trimming left V 8 bases short and J 1 base short, with 13 bases between. CDR3 in DNA: TGTGCCATCGCCGGGTGGCGGGGCACAGATACGCAGTATTTT. This translates into CAIAGWRGTDTQYF.

In this sample, this clonotype turned up a few times. V and J are TRBV29-1 and TRBJ2-1; a weak D match, TRBD2 (6 bases). Looked up from germline, CDR1 is SQVTM and CDR2 is ANQGSEA. The ends were cut back, 4 bases at V and 8 bases at J, with 15 bases in the middle. The CDR3 is 13 residues long. The CDR3, as DNA: TGCAGCGTTGTCGGACTATTTCGGGATGAGCAGTTCTTC. It translates to CSVVGLFRDEQFF.

The rearrangement joins TRBV10-3 to TRBJ1-1; D is undetermined. The CDR3 is made up of 13 amino acids. V lost 5 bases and J 0 bases, leaving 7 bases between the germline ends. Per the germline V gene, CDR1 is ENHRY and CDR2 is SYGVKD. DNA of the CDR3: TGTGCCATCAGTCCAGGCTTGAACACTGAAGCTTTCTTT. This encodes CAISPGLNTEAFF.

This clonotype has only a few counts. This sequence joins TRBV10-2 and TRBJ2-3; D is uncertain. Trimming took off 7 bases at V and 1 base at J, with 9 bases between the two ends. The CDR3 is 13 amino acids. Germline CDR1 reads WSHSY; CDR2 reads SAAADI. CDR3 in DNA: TGCGCCAGCATCCGGAGCGGCACAGATACGCAGTATTTT. Residues: CASIRSGTDTQYF.

The chain links TRBV20-1 to TRBJ2-1; 12 bases fit TRBD2. This CDR3 is 14 amino acids long. CDR1 and CDR2 from the germline V gene are DFQATT and SNEGSKA (reference sequence). J gave up 9 bases and V 5 bases, and 8 bases lay outside the gene matches. CDR3 loop: CSAPSGRAGGEQFF. DNA of the CDR3: TGCAGTGCTCCTAGCGGGAGGGCCGGGGGTGAGCAGTTCTTC.

The chain recombines TRBV12-3 or TRBV12-4 with TRBJ2-5; D remains unclear. There are 15 residues in the CDR3. The V gene lost 6 bases and the J gene lost 5 bases, with 19 bases spanning the gap. CDR3 loop: CASSAGSSPGETQYF. In nucleotides, the CDR3 is TGTGCCAGCAGCGCCGGCAGCAGCCCCGGGGAGACCCAGTACTTC.

This clonotype was counted a few times. The rearrangement joins TRBV7-9 to TRBJ2-1; tentatively, D is TRBD2 (6 bases). The V end lost 3 bases, the J end lost 10 bases, and 13 bases lay between the germline ends. Germline CDR1 is SEHNR and CDR2 is FQNEAQ (reference sequence). The CDR3 spans 13 residues. As DNA, the CDR3 is TGTGCCAGCAGCTTGAGTCCTGCGGGGGAGCAGTTCTTC. Amino acids: CASSLSPAGEQFF.

This clonotype was observed a few times. The J gene is TRBJ2-1, the V gene TRBV6-1; TRBD2 aligns across 7 bases. Germline CDR1 MNHNS, CDR2 SASEGT. There are 13 residues in the CDR3. V shed 8 bases, J shed 6 bases, and the junction held 7 bases outside the gene matches. The CDR3 here is CASFRGGSNEQFF. CDR3 nucleotide sequence: TGTGCCAGCTTTCGGGGAGGGAGCAATGAGCAGTTCTTC.

This clonotype has only a few counts. The V call is TRBV12-3 or TRBV12-4, the J call TRBJ1-3, with D uncertain. Trimming cost V 6 bases and J 4 bases, with 10 bases left between them. This CDR3 has 13 residues. CDR3 DNA sequence: TGTGCCAGCAGGGCCAGCGGGGGAAACACCATATATTTT. This gives the protein CASRASGGNTIYF.

The rearrangement joins TRBV12-3 or TRBV12-4 to TRBJ2-3, with 7 positions matching TRBD1. V dropped 6 bases and J dropped 1; count of bases not matched to a gene: 4. This CDR3 comprises 14 residues. The CDR3 protein is CASSPGQRTDTQYF. As DNA, the CDR3 is TGTGCCAGCAGCCCGGGACAGCGCACAGATACGCAGTATTTT.

This chain uses TRBV20-1 with TRBJ2-5; 10 nucleotides agree with TRBD2. The CDR3 is 15 amino acids. With 7 bases clipped from V and 0 bases from J, the junction kept 8 bases outside the gene matches. The germline CDR1 and CDR2 sequences are DFQATT and SNEGSKA (reference sequence). The CDR3 DNA is TGCAGTGTGATCGGAACTAGCGGGGACCAAGAGACCCAGTACTTC. Protein sequence: CSVIGTSGDQETQYF.

This clonotype was counted only a few times. The chain uses TRBV24-1 and TRBJ2-1, with 8 bases lining up with TRBD2. Germline trimming cut 9 bases from V and 2 bases from J; bases unmatched to any gene: 2. The CDR3 is 13 amino acids. Germline V gene lookup returns CDR1 KGHDR and CDR2 SFDVKD. The CDR3 DNA is TGTGCCACCGCGGGACTAGCCTACAATGAGCAGTTCTTC. Amino acid sequence: CATAGLAYNEQFF.

V and J are TRBV2 and TRBJ1-5; 9 bases match TRBD1. CDR1 SNHLY and CDR2 FYNNEI come from the germline V gene. The junction had 18 bases not matched to a gene; V was cut back by 6 bases and J by 0 bases. CDR3 length: 20 residues. Here the CDR3 reads CASSERGHTGGHRSNQPQHF. The CDR3, as DNA: TGTGCCAGCAGCGAAAGGGGGCACACAGGGGGCCACCGTAGCAATCAGCCCCAGCATTTT.

This clonotype was picked up a small number of times. The chain joins TRBV20-1 to TRBJ1-2, with D possibly TRBD1 on 6 matching bases. CDR3 length: 12 amino acids. The germline V gene encodes CDR1 DFQATT and CDR2 SNEGSKA (reference sequence). CDR3 sequence: CSPTQGGYGYTF. As DNA, the CDR3 is TGCAGCCCTACTCAAGGGGGCTATGGCTACACCTTC.

About this clonotype itself: An end of the junction does not agree with germline; a read error may underlie this. The CDR3 reads CASREEAGPYEQYF. The CDR3 DNA is TGTGCCAGCAGGGAAGAGGCAGGGCCCTACGAGCAGTACTTC. This chain connects TRBV2 to TRBJ2-7, with D perhaps TRBD1 (5 bases). The length of the CDR3 is 14 residues. Germline assignment: CDR1 SNHLY and CDR2 FYNNEI.